A single sample is the source of the 24 T cell receptor beta chains below, sequenced in a study of T-cell memory formation after mild COVID-19. TCRdb re-analysed the 5' RACE reads in MiXCR, keeping a single row per CDR3 protein. The data show more than 250,000 distinct CDR3 sequences, 15% to 20% seen once. Sequencing was performed on PBMCs or a T cell subset sorted from them (not recorded which). The receptors shown here come from a man between 18 and 29 years old who had mild COVID-19 (a few samples of this study predate the infection). Cell type and time point are not known.

The chain is built from TRBV4-1 and TRBJ1-5; a possible D gene is TRBD1 (5 bases). The CDR3 length is 14 residues. From germline, CDR1 is MGHRA and CDR2 YSYEKL. V lost 3 bases and J lost 4, with 10 bases in between. In DNA, the CDR3 is TGCGCCAGCAGCCAGTATGACAGTAATCAGCCCCAGCATTTT. Protein sequence: CASSQYDSNQPQHF.

This chain joins TRBV20-1 and TRBJ1-6, with D hard to call. The V end lost 5 bases, the J end lost 9 bases, and 14 bases lay between the germline ends. This CDR3 region has 13 residues. Germline V gene sequence: CDR1 DFQATT, CDR2 SNEGSKA (reference sequence). The CDR3 DNA is TGCAGTGCTTCGGGCGACGGCGGTTCACCCCTCCACTTT. Protein product: CSASGDGGSPLHF.

The J gene is TRBJ2-1, the V gene TRBV9; D uncertain. Germline loops: CDR1 SGDLS, CDR2 YYNGEE. The V end was cut by 4 bases, the J end by 7 bases, with 6 bases between. The CDR3 length is 11 residues. The CDR3 nucleotides are TGTGCCAGCAGCCAGTTTAATGAGCAGTTCTTC. It encodes CASSQFNEQFF. Supplemented by reference TRBV9 and TRBJ2-1, the full variable domain reads DSGVTQTPKHLITATGQRVTLRCSPRSGDLSVYWYQQSLDQGLQFLIQYYNGEERAKGNILERFSAQQFPDLHSELNLSSLELGDSALYFCASSQFNEQFFGPGTRLTVL.

The chain uses TRBV7-2 and TRBJ2-3; TRBD2 agrees at 10 bases. The junction had 2 bases not matched to a gene; V was cut back by 6 bases and J by 2 bases. Germline CDR1 SGHTA, CDR2 FQGNSA. The length of the CDR3 is 14 residues. Written as DNA, the CDR3 is TGTGCCAGCAGGGGACTAGCGAACACAGATACGCAGTATTTT. Translating gives CASRGLANTDTQYF.

In this sample, this clonotype turned up a few times. The gene calls are TRBV7-8 and TRBJ2-7; the D is unclear. The V gene lost 5 bases and the J gene lost 0 bases, with 11 bases spanning the gap. The CDR3 contains 14 residues. The germline CDR1 and CDR2 sequences are SGHVS and FQNEAQ. DNA of the CDR3: TGTGCCAGCAGCCCCTGGACGGCCTCCTACGAGCAGTACTTC. Its translation: CASSPWTASYEQYF. Using reference TRBV7-8 and TRBJ2-7 for the parts outside the CDR3, the full variable domain is GAGVSQSPRYKVAKRGQDVALRCDPISGHVSLFWYQQALGQGPEFLTYFQNEAQLDKSGLPSDRFFAERPEGSVSTLKIQRTQQEDSAVYLCASSPWTASYEQYFGPGTRLTVT.

The chain recombines TRBV28 with TRBJ1-5, with D possibly TRBD1 on 5 matching bases. Germline loops: CDR1 MDHEN, CDR2 SYDVKM. Trimming pared 2 bases from V and 5 bases from J, leaving 10 bases between. CDR3 length equals 14 residues. The CDR3, as DNA: TGTGCCAGCAGTTTAGGCAGGGATGATCAGCCCCAGCATTTT. It translates to CASSLGRDDQPQHF.

V gene TRBV4-1 combines with J gene TRBJ1-1; D is unclear. Germline values: CDR1 MGHRA, CDR2 YSYEKL. The length of the CDR3 is 14 residues. The germline V and J ends were trimmed by 5 bases and 1 base, with 11 bases remaining between them. CDR3 sequence reads: CASSYPGANTEAFF. The CDR3 bases are TGCGCCAGCAGCTACCCAGGAGCGAACACTGAAGCTTTCTTT.

The table lists this clonotype with a few counts. The V and J genes are TRBV15 and TRBJ2-7, with D possibly matching TRBD2 (6 bases). Germline CDR1 and CDR2: LNHNV and YYDKDF (reference sequence). Trimming left V 4 bases short and J 6 bases short, with 22 bases between. This CDR3 comprises 16 residues. CDR3 region: CATSTSRGATPAEQYF. Here the CDR3 DNA reads TGTGCCACCAGCACCTCCCGCGGGGCTACCCCGGCCGAGCAGTACTTC.

This clonotype was picked up a small number of times. The genes are TRBV9 and TRBJ2-3; TRBD2 agrees at 13 bases. This CDR3 is 19 amino acids long. Unmatched junction bases numbered 11, after V lost 4 bases and J lost 0 bases. Per germline, CDR1 SGDLS and CDR2 YYNGEE. The CDR3 region has the DNA TGTGCCAGCAGCCCCCGAACGGGACTAGCGGGGCCTAGCACAGATACGCAGTATTTT. Amino acid sequence: CASSPRTGLAGPSTDTQYF.

This clonotype was detected only a few times. J is TRBJ2-5 and V is TRBV6-5; 8 bases are a match to TRBD1. The CDR3 runs to 15 residues. V lost 6 bases to trimming and J lost 4 bases; unmatched junction nucleotides: 10. Germline V CDR1 and CDR2: MNHEY, SVGAGI. For the CDR3, the DNA is TGTGCCAGCAGCCCGACAGGGGCGTACAGAGAGACCCAGTACTTC. Translating gives CASSPTGAYRETQYF.

This clonotype came up a few times. The genes are TRBV4-2 and TRBJ1-5; tentative D call: TRBD1 (5 bases). The CDR3 runs 13 residues. V lost 4 bases and J lost 4, with 8 bases in between. CDR1 is LGHNA and CDR2 is YNFKEQ in the germline V gene. CDR3 sequence reads: CASSLGANQPQHF. CDR3 DNA sequence: TGTGCCAGCAGCCTCGGGGCGAATCAGCCCCAGCATTTT.

This clonotype was seen more than once but under ten times. The chain is built from TRBV5-6 and TRBJ1-1; 8 bases line up with TRBD1. CDR3 size: 12 residues. Trimming cost V 3 bases and J 8 bases; bases outside gene matches: 3. Per the germline V gene, CDR1 is SGHDT and CDR2 is YYEEEE. The DNA for the CDR3 is TGTGCCAGCAGCTCCGCAGGGGGCGAAGCTTTCTTT. This gives the protein CASSSAGGEAFF.

This chain joins TRBV21-1 and TRBJ1-2; no DNA check was done on the table's D call, TRBD1. TRBV21-1 is designated a pseudogene. The CDR3 consists of 16 residues. DNA of the CDR3: TGTGCCAGCAGCAAAGGTCGGAACAGGGGGTCGGTTGGCTACACCTTC. It encodes CASSKGRNRGSVGYTF.

This clonotype has only a few counts. The J gene is TRBJ2-7, the V gene TRBV20-1, with a tentative D call TRBD1 (6 bases). The germline V gene has CDR1 DFQATT and CDR2 SNEGSKA (reference sequence). The CDR3 loop spans 18 amino acids. V lost 1 base and J lost 1, with 23 bases in between. The CDR3 here is CSARAPRTARAASYEQYF. The CDR3 coding sequence is TGCAGTGCTAGAGCCCCCAGGACAGCCAGAGCTGCGTCCTACGAGCAGTACTTC.

This clonotype was found a few times. The J gene is TRBJ2-7, the V gene TRBV7-2; TRBD1 aligns across 8 bases. The CDR3 consists of 12 residues. The ends lost 6 bases at V and 7 bases at J; junction bases unmatched: 5. CDR1 is SGHTA, CDR2 FQGNSA, per germline. The CDR3 sequence: CASSQQGGEQYF. CDR3 bases: TGTGCCAGCAGTCAACAGGGGGGTGAGCAGTACTTC.

V and J are TRBV7-9 and TRBJ2-7, with 9 bases matching TRBD1. The CDR3 contains 14 residues. J lost 5 bases, V lost 5 bases, and 7 bases had no gene match. Germline V CDR1 and CDR2: SEHNR, FQNEAQ (reference sequence). CDR3 bases: TGTGCCAGCAGCGAGGGACAGGGTGTGAACGAGCAGTACGTC. Amino acid sequence: CASSEGQGVNEQYV.

V and J are TRBV6-6 and TRBJ2-7; perhaps TRBD2 as D (6 bases). CDR3 length: 17 amino acids. The germline gives CDR1 MNHNY, CDR2 SVGAGI (reference sequence). The ends were cut back, 4 bases at V and 6 bases at J, with 25 bases in the middle. DNA of the CDR3: TGTGCCAGCAGTTTCCCTTCGTACTTCGGGGGTAAGGCCGAGCAGTACTTC. Amino acids: CASSFPSYFGGKAEQYF.

This sequence joins TRBV29-1 and TRBJ2-6; 9 positions agree with TRBD1. This CDR3 spans 18 amino acids. From germline, CDR1 is SQVTM and CDR2 ANQGSEA. V shed 2 bases and J 0 bases; nucleotides not matched to a gene: 8. CDR3 in amino acids: CSVEPRGTGLSGANVLTF. CDR3 sequence (DNA): TGCAGCGTTGAACCGCGAGGGACAGGGCTCTCTGGGGCCAACGTCCTGACTTTC.

This clonotype came up a few times. The chain has TRBV6-5 and TRBJ1-3, with D unclear. Germline CDR1 reads MNHEY; CDR2 reads SVGAGI. Deletions cut 0 bases from V and 0 bases from J, with 9 bases between. The CDR3 is 16 residues long. This CDR3 is CASSYSGLDSGNTIYF. Written as DNA, the CDR3 is TGTGCCAGCAGTTACTCAGGCCTCGACTCTGGAAACACCATATATTTT.

This rearrangement joins TRBV6-6 to TRBJ1-4; D not resolved. CDR3 length: 14 residues. Trimming took off 6 bases at V and 5 bases at J, with 13 bases between the two ends. Germline-derived CDR1 and CDR2 are MNHNY and SVGAGI (reference sequence). The CDR3: CASRTIYQNEKLFF. Here the CDR3 DNA reads TGTGCCAGCAGAACCATTTACCAGAATGAAAAACTGTTTTTT.

This clonotype was recorded at least ten times. The chain carries TRBV12-3 or TRBV12-4 and TRBJ1-2, with TRBD1 as a possible D gene (6 bases). There are 13 residues in the CDR3. The V end was cut by 7 bases, the J end by 8 bases, with 17 bases between. The CDR3 spells CASTITQGLGYTF. The CDR3 DNA follows: TGTGCCAGCACCATTACACAGGGCCTGGGCTACACCTTC.

This clonotype appeared a few times. The CDR3 nucleotides are TGTGCCACCAGTGATTACAGCAATCAGCCCCAGCATTTT. Encoded protein: CATSDYSNQPQHF. The chain is built from TRBV24-1 and TRBJ1-5, with unresolved D. The length of the CDR3 is 13 residues. Trimming took 2 bases from V and 1 from J, leaving 2 bases between them. CDR1 and CDR2 from the germline V gene are KGHDR and SFDVKD.

This clonotype came up a few times. The chain couples TRBV4-3 to TRBJ2-7; D uncertain. This CDR3 spans 15 amino acids. V was trimmed by 0 bases and J by 1 base, leaving 10 bases between them. In germline, CDR1 is LGHNA, CDR2 YSLEER. The CDR3: CASSQDIVGSYEQYV. CDR3 bases: TGCGCCAGCAGCCAAGACATTGTTGGGTCCTACGAGCAGTACGTC.

This sequence joins TRBV5-1 and TRBJ1-2; tentative D call: TRBD1 (5 bases). The ends were cut back, 5 bases at V and 4 bases at J, with 9 bases in the middle. The germline CDR1 and CDR2 sequences are SGHRS and YFSETQ. This CDR3 has 12 amino acids. The CDR3 reads CASRRGPYGYTF. The CDR3 DNA reads as TGCGCCAGCAGGAGGGGTCCCTATGGCTACACCTTC.